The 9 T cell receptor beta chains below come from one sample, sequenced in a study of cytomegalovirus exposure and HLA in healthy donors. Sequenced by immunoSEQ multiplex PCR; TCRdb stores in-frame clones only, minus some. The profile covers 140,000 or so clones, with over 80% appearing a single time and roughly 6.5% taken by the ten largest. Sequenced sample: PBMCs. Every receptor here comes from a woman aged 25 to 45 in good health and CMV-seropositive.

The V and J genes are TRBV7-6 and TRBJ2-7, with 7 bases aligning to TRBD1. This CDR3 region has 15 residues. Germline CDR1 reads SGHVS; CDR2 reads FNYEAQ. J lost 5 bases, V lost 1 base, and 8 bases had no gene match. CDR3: CASSLGWGQNNEQYF. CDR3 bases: TGTGCCAGCAGCTTAGGATGGGGACAGAATAACGAGCAGTACTTC.

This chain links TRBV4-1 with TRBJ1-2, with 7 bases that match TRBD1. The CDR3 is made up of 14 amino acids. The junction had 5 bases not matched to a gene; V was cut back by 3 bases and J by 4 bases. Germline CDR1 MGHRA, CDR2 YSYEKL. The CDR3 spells CASSHQGEFYGYTF. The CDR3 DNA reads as TGCGCCAGCAGCCATCAGGGGGAGTTCTATGGCTACACCTTC.

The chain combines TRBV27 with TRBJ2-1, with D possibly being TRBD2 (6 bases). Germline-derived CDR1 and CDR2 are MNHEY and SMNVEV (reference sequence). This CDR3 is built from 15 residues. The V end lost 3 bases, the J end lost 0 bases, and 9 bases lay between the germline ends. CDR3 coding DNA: TGTGCCAGCAGTTTTCCGGGAGTCTCCTACAATGAGCAGTTCTTC. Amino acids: CASSFPGVSYNEQFF.

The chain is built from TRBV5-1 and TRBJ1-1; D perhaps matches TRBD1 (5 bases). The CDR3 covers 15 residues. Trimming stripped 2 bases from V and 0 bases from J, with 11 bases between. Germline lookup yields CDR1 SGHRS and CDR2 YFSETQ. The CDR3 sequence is CASSFSTELNTEAFF. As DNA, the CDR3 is TGCGCCAGCAGCTTCTCGACAGAGTTGAACACTGAAGCTTTCTTT.

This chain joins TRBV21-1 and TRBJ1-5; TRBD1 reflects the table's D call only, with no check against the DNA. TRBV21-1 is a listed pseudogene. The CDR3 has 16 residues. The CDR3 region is CASSKVDRGGNQPQHF. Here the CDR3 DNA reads TGTGCCAGCAGCAAAGTGGACAGGGGGGGCAATCAGCCCCAGCATTTT.

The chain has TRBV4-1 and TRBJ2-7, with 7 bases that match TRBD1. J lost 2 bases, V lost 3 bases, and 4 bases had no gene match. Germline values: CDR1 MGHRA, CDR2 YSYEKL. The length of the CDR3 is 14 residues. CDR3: CASSHVDRAYEQYF. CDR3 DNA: TGCGCCAGCAGCCATGTCGACAGGGCCTACGAGCAGTACTTC.

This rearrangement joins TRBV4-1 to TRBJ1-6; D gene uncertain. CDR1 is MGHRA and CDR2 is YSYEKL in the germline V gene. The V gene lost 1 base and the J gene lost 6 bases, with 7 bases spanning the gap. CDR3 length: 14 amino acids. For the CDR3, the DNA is TGCGCCAGCAGCCAAGGGTCGGGTAATTCACCCCTCCACTTT. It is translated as CASSQGSGNSPLHF.

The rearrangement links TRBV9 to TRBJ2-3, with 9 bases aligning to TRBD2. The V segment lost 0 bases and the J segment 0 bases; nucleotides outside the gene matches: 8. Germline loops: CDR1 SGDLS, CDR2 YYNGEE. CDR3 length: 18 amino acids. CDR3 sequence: CASSVEPAGGASTDTQYF. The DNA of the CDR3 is TGTGCCAGCAGCGTAGAACCAGCGGGGGGAGCGAGCACAGATACGCAGTATTTT. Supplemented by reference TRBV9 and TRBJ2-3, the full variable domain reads DSGVTQTPKHLITATGQRVTLRCSPRSGDLSVYWYQQSLDQGLQFLIQYYNGEERAKGNILERFSAQQFPDLHSELNLSSLELGDSALYFCASSVEPAGGASTDTQYFGPGTRLTVL.

CDR3 coding DNA: TGTGCCAGCAGCCAACCCTCTAAGACCCAGTACTTC. It yields the protein CASSQPSKTQYF. The chain uses TRBV7-2 and TRBJ2-5, with no clear D. The V and J ends lost 5 bases and 6 bases respectively, with 10 bases between them. This CDR3 region has 12 residues. CDR1 is SGHTA and CDR2 is FQGNSA in the germline V gene.